These T cell receptor beta chains were read from a single sample in a study of early T cells in non-severe SARS-CoV-2 infection. TCRdb processed the 5' RACE reads anew with MiXCR; each CDR3 protein has one entry. The top ten clones hold about 12% of a sample with about 52,000 distinct CDR3 sequences, roughly 11% of them seen once. Sequencing was performed on whole blood. These receptors were collected from an adult who was a healthcare worker with PCR-confirmed SARS-CoV-2 infection or an uninfected control (not recorded which). CDR3s leave out the opening cysteine and the closing phenylalanine or tryptophan.

cdr3_aa: ASSLTDRLGNTIY
j_call: TRBJ1-3
v_call: TRBV6-5

cdr3_aa: ASSRMVDASTDTQF
j_call: TRBJ2-3
v_call: TRBV5-4

cdr3_aa: ASSTGSHEQY
j_call: TRBJ2-7
v_call: TRBV2

cdr3_aa: ASSVDTTRYNEQF
j_call: TRBJ2-1
v_call: TRBV9

cdr3_aa: ANSDTDRPSYEQY
j_call: TRBJ2-7
v_call: TRBV7-9

cdr3_aa: ASRGQESPMNTGELF
j_call: TRBJ2-2
v_call: TRBV6-5

cdr3_aa: ASSPSQGGADPPT
j_call: TRBJ1-2
v_call: TRBV4-1

cdr3_aa: ASSQRAGTYNEQF
j_call: TRBJ2-1
v_call: TRBV7-3

cdr3_aa: ATSRGFQTGELF
j_call: TRBJ2-2
v_call: TRBV15

cdr3_aa: ASSLADTTYEQY
j_call: TRBJ2-7
v_call: TRBV5-1

cdr3_aa: ASSQNSGTQY
j_call: TRBJ2-5
v_call: TRBV14

cdr3_aa: ASSLAGGSSPLH
j_call: TRBJ1-6
v_call: TRBV7-2

cdr3_aa: ASNKGAGGANVLT
j_call: TRBJ2-6
v_call: TRBV12-3/TRBV12-4

cdr3_aa: ASSDLMRGGRVTEAF
j_call: TRBJ1-1
v_call: TRBV25-1

cdr3_aa: ASSIEEVGGDQPQH
j_call: TRBJ1-5
v_call: TRBV19

cdr3_aa: ASSRSSETQY
j_call: TRBJ2-5
v_call: TRBV7-8

cdr3_aa: ASSKGVSSGNTIY
j_call: TRBJ1-3
v_call: TRBV7-9

cdr3_aa: ATSRAGGIHTSNEQF
j_call: TRBJ2-1
v_call: TRBV15

cdr3_aa: SAKGTGSMNTEAF
j_call: TRBJ1-1
v_call: TRBV20-1

cdr3_aa: ASSSSRDFGLTDTQY
j_call: TRBJ2-3
v_call: TRBV28